The 4 T cell receptor beta chains given below trace back to one sample, sequenced in a study of T-cell reconstitution after alpha-beta-depleted transplantation in children. Using unique molecular identifiers, the investigators prepared the TCRbeta library. TCRdb redid the calling of the PCR reads with MiXCR, one entry per CDR3 protein. The table lists about 600,000 distinct CDR3 sequences, 10% to 13% of them singletons. This specimen consisted of PBMCs from the stem cell graft donor, obtained from the stem cell graft. The receptors were sampled from a human donor who donated a stem cell graft to a child with acute myeloid leukemia.

The V gene is TRBV25-1, the J gene TRBJ2-2; D is possibly TRBD2 (6 bases). The V gene lost 6 bases and the J gene lost 4 bases, with 12 bases spanning the gap. This CDR3 spans 14 amino acids. In germline, CDR1 is MGHDK, CDR2 SYGVNS. The chain's CDR3 is CASSSGDPTGELFF. The CDR3 region has the DNA TGTGCCAGCAGCTCGGGAGACCCCACCGGGGAGCTGTTTTTT.

The chain joins TRBV29-1 to TRBJ2-3; 7 positions match TRBD1. This CDR3 is 15 amino acids long. J lost 3 bases, V lost 6 bases, and 12 bases had no gene match. CDR1 is SQVTM and CDR2 is ANQGSEA in the germline V gene. CDR3 nucleotide sequence: TGCAGCGTGGGGTACAGGGGCAGGGGAACAGATACGCAGTATTTT. This translates into CSVGYRGRGTDTQYF.

This clonotype appeared a few times. The chain is built from TRBV6-2 or TRBV6-3 and TRBJ2-2, with no clear D. The CDR3 totals 12 residues. Germline V CDR1 and CDR2: MNHEY, SVGEGT. The V end was cut by 5 bases, the J end by 6 bases, with 7 bases between. This chain's CDR3 is CASSGVSGELFF. In DNA form, the CDR3 reads TGTGCCAGCAGTGGGGTATCCGGGGAGCTGTTTTTT.

The J gene is TRBJ1-2, the V gene TRBV20-1; 8 bases are a match to TRBD1. The trim removed 0 bases at V and 4 bases at J, leaving 4 bases unmatched. Germline V gene data show CDR1 as DFQATT and CDR2 as SNEGSKA (reference sequence). The length of the CDR3 is 14 residues. The CDR3 region is CSARDYRGSYGYTF. DNA for the CDR3: TGCAGTGCTAGAGATTACAGGGGGAGCTATGGCTACACCTTC.